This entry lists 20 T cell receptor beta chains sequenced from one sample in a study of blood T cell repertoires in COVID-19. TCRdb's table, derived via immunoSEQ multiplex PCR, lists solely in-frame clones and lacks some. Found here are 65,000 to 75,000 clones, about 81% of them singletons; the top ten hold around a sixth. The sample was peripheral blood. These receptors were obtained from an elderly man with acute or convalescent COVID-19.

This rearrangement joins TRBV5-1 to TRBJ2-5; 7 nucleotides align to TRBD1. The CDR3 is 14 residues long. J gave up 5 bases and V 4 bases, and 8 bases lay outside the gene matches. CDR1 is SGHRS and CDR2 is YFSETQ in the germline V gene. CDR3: CASSVRPQGETQYF. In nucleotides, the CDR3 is TGCGCCAGCAGCGTGCGTCCACAGGGGGAGACCCAGTACTTC.

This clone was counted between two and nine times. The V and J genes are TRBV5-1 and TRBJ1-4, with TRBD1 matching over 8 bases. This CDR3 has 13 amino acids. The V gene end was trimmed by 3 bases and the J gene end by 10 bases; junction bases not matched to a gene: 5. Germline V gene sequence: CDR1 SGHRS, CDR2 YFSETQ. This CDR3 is CASSSGQAGKLFF. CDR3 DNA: TGCGCCAGCAGCTCGGGACAGGCGGGAAAACTGTTTTTT.

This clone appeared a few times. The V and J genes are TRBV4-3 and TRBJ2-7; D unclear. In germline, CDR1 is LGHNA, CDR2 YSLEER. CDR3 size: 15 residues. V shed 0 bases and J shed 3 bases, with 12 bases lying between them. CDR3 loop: CASSQESSRLYEQYF. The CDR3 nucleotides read TGCGCCAGCAGCCAAGAGAGTAGCCGCCTCTACGAGCAGTACTTC.

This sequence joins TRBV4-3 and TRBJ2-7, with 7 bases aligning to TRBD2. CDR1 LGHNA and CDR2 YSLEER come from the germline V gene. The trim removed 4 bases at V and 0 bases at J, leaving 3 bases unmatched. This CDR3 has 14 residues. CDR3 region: CASSRGTTSYEQYF. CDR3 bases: TGCGCCAGCAGCCGGGGGACTACCTCCTACGAGCAGTACTTC.

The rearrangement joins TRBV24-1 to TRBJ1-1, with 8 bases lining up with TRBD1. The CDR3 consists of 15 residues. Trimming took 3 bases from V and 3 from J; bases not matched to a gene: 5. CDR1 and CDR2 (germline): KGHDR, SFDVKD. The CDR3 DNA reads TGTGCCACCAGTGATCATGGGACAGGAGACACTGAAGCTTTCTTT. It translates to CATSDHGTGDTEAFF.

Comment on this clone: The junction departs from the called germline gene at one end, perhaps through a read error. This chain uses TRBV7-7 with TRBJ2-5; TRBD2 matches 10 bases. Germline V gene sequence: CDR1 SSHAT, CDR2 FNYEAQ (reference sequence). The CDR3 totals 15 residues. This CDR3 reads CASSPLAGVGETQYF. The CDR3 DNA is TGTGCTAGCAGCCCGCTAGCGGGGGTGGGGGAGACCCAGTACTTC.

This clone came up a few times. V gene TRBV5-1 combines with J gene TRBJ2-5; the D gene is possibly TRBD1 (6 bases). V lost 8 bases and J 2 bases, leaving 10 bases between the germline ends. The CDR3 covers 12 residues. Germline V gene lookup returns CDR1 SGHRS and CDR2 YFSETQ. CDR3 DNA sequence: TGCGCCAGTGGACAGAATCAAGAGACCCAGTACTTC. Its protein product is CASGQNQETQYF.

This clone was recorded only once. CDR3 nucleotides: TGTGCCAGCATGGGACTAGCGGGGGGCTACGAGCAGTACTTC. This sequence encodes CASMGLAGGYEQYF. The chain uses TRBV28 and TRBJ2-7; 15 nucleotides align to TRBD2. The length of the CDR3 is 14 residues. Germline CDR1 and CDR2: MDHEN and SYDVKM. Losses at the gene ends were 7 bases for V and 3 bases for J; bases not matched to a gene: 1.

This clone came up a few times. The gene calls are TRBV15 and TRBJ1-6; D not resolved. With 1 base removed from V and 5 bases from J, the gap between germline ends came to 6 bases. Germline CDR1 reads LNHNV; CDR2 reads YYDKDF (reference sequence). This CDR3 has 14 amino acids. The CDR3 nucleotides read TGTGCCACCAGCAGAGGGCAAAATAATTCACCCCTCCACTTT. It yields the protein CATSRGQNNSPLHF.

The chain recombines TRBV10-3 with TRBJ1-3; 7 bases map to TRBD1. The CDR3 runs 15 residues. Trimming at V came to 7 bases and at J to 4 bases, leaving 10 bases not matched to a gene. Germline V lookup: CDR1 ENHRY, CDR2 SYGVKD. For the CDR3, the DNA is TGTGCCATCACCGCCGGGACAGCTCCAGGAAACACCATATATTTT. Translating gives CAITAGTAPGNTIYF.

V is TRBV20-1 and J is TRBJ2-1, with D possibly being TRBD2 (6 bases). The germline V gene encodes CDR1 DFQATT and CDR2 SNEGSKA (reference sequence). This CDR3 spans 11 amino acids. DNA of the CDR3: TGCAGCCGGACGGGAGCCGATGAGCAGTTCTTC. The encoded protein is CSRTGADEQFF.

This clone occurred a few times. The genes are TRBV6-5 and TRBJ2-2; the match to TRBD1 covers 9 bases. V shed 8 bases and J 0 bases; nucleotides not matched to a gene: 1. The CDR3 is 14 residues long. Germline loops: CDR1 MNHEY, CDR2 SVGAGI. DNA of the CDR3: TGTGCCAGCCGGGACAGGGCGAACACCGGGGAGCTGTTTTTT. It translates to CASRDRANTGELFF.

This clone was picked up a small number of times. CDR3 residues: CATSDGGKAFF. CDR3 sequence (DNA): TGTGCCACCAGTGATGGGGGGAAAGCTTTCTTT. This sequence joins TRBV24-1 and TRBJ1-1; perhaps TRBD1 as D (5 bases). Germline loops: CDR1 KGHDR, CDR2 SFDVKD. The CDR3 length is 11 residues. V was cut by 3 bases and J by 9 bases, with 7 bases left in between.

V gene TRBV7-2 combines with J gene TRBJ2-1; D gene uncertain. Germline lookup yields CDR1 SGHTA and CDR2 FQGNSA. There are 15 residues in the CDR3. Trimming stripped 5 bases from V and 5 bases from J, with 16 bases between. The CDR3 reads CASSPTTFLNNEQFF. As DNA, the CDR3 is TGTGCCAGCAGCCCGACGACTTTTCTTAACAATGAGCAGTTCTTC.

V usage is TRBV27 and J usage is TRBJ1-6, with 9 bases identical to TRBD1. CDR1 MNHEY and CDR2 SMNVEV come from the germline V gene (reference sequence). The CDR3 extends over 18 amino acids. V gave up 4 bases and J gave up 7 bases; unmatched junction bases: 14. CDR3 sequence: CASSYKRQNRGQNSPLHF. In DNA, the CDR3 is TGTGCCAGCAGTTACAAGAGGCAGAACAGGGGGCAAAATTCACCCCTCCACTTT.

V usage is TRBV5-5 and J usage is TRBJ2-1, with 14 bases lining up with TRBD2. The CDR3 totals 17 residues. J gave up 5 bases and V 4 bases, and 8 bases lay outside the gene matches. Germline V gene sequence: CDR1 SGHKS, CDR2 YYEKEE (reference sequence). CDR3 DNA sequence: TGTGCCAGCAGCGGAACCGGGACTAGCGGGAGAAACAATGAGCAGTTCTTC. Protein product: CASSGTGTSGRNNEQFF. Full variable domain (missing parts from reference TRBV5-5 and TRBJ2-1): DAGVTQSPTHLIKTRGQQVTLRCSPISGHKSVSWYQQVLGQGPQFIFQYYEKEERGRGNFPDRFSARQFPNYSSELNVNALLLGDSALYLCASSGTGTSGRNNEQFFGPGTRLTVL.

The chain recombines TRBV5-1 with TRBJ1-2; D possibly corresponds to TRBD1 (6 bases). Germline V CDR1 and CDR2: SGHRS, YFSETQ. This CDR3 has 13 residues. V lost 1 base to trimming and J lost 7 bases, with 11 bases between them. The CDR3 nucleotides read TGCGCCAGCAGCTTGTTGGGGGCGGGTGGCTACACCTTC. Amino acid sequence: CASSLLGAGGYTF.

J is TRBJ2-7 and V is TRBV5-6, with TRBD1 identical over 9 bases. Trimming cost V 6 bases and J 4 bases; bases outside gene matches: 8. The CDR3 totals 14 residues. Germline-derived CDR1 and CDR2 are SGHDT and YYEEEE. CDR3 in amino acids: CASTLDRGGYEQYF. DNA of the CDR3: TGTGCCAGCACCCTGGACAGGGGAGGATACGAGCAGTACTTC.

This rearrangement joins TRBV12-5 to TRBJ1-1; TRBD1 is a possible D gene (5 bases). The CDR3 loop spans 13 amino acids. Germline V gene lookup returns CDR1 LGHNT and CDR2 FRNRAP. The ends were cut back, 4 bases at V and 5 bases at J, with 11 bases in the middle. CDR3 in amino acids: CASGSSGGTEAFF. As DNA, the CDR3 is TGTGCTAGTGGTTCCTCCGGGGGGACTGAAGCTTTCTTT.

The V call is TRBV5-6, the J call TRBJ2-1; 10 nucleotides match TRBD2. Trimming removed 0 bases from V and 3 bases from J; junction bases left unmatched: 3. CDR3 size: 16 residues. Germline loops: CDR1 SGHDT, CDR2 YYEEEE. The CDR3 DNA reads TGTGCCAGCAGCTTGGAGCGGGGGGGAGTCTACAATGAGCAGTTCTTC. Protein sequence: CASSLERGGVYNEQFF.